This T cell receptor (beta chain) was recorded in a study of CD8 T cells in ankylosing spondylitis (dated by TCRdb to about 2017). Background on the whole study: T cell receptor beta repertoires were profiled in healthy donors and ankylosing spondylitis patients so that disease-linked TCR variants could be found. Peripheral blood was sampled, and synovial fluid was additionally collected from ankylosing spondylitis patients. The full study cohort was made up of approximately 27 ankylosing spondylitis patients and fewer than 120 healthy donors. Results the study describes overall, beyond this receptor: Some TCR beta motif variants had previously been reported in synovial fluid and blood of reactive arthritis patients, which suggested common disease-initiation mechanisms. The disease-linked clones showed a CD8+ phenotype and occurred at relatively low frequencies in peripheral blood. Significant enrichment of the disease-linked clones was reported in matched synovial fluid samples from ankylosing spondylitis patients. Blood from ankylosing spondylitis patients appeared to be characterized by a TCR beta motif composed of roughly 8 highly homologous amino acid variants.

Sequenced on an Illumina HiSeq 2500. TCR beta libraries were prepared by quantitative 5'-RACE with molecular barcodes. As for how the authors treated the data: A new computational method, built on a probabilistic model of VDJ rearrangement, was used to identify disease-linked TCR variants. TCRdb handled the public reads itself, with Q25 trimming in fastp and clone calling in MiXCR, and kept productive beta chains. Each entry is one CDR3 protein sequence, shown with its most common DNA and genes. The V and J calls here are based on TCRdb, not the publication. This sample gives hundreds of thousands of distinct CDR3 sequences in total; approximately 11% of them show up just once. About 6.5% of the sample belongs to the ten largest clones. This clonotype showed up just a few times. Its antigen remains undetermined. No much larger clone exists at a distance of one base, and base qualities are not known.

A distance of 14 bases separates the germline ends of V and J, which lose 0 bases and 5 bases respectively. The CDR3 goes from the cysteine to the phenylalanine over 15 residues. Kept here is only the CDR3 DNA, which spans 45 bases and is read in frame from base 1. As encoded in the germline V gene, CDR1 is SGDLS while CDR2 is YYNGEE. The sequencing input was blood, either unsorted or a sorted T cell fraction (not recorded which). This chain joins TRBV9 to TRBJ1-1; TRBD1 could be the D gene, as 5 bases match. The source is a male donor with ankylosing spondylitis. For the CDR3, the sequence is CASSVVNGAQTEAFF. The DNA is TGTGCCAGCAGCGTAGTAAATGGGGCGCAAACTGAAGCTTTCTTT.